This T cell receptor (beta chain) was captured by sequencing in a study of identical twins. There are a few counts of this clonotype. The antigen remains unidentified. Overall study findings and caveats: Without tracking the same donors, conclusions rested on cross-sectional statistical analysis. Alpha sequences out of frame and shared by twins had excess low generation probability. Weaker excess twin sharing was seen among beta out-of-frame sequences.

Looked up from germline, CDR1 is MNHNS and CDR2 is SASEGT. V was shortened by 5 bases and J by 4 bases, with 23 bases between the two germline ends. The length of the CDR3 is 17 residues. A universal primer binding site was introduced by template switching. The final cDNA contained unique molecular identifiers. TCRdb fed the 5' RACE reads into MiXCR, producing one record per CDR3 protein. The top ten hold more than 14% of the sample, which has a few hundred thousand distinct CDR3 sequences, 6.5% seen once. The data were also submitted as part of a second study, on T cells expressing NK-cell markers.

The V gene is TRBV6-1, the J gene TRBJ2-5, with a weak D call TRBD2 (5 bases). This receptor was taken from a woman aged 18-35 years in good health. Material: CD8+ T cells sorted from blood. DNA of the CDR3: TGTGCCAGCAGTCCCCGCGGAGGTTCCGACTATGGAGAGACCCAGTACTTC. It encodes CASSPRGGSDYGETQYF.